The 24 T cell receptor beta chains listed next were all sequenced from one sample in a study of CXCR3-negative and CXCR3-positive naive CD8 T cells. UMI-labeled 5' RACE TRB cDNA libraries were prepared from the cells. TCRdb reanalyzed the 5' RACE reads, giving one entry per CDR3 protein sequence and no DNA. This sample contains 50,000 to 75,000 distinct CDR3 sequences. Sequencing was performed on naive CXCR3- CD8+ T cells from blood. Subset reported: CD45RO-CCR7+CD27+CD95- naive CD8+ T cells lacking CXCR3 (TNR3-). The receptors stem from a human donor in good health. Some clones in this sample may be carry-over from other donors' samples.

The CDR3 sequence: CSATGTYEQYF. The chain uses TRBV29-1 and TRBJ2-7; TCRdb's D gene call, TRBD1, goes unchecked for lack of DNA. Germline V gives CDR1 SQVTM, CDR2 ANQGSEA. The CDR3 totals 11 residues.

V usage is TRBV5-4 and J usage is TRBJ2-3; TCRdb names TRBD1, which stays unverified in the absence of DNA. This CDR3 has 15 residues. From germline, CDR1 is SGHNT and CDR2 YYREEE (reference sequence). The CDR3 is CASSFSAGETDTQYF.

J is TRBJ1-2 and V is TRBV9; TCRdb names TRBD1, which stays unverified in the absence of DNA. Germline loops: CDR1 SGDLS, CDR2 YYNGEE. The CDR3 spans 14 residues. CDR3 protein: CASSVVTGDYGYTF.

This chain uses TRBV5-1 with TRBJ2-7; TCRdb lists TRBD1, though no DNA is available to test this call. CDR3 size: 16 residues. From germline, CDR1 is SGHRS and CDR2 YFSETQ. The CDR3 reads CASSFPDRGQYYEQYF.

V gene TRBV7-2 combines with J gene TRBJ2-5; TCRdb designates TRBD2, a call that cannot be tested without DNA. This CDR3 has 23 amino acids. CDR1 is SGHTA and CDR2 is FQGNSA in the germline V gene. CDR3 region: CASSQVLGLAGGYPAGRQETQYF.

The chain links TRBV5-1 to TRBJ2-1. Germline V CDR1 and CDR2: SGHRS, YFSETQ. This CDR3 region has 12 residues. This CDR3 is CASSSPNNEQFF.

The rearrangement uses TRBV12-3 or TRBV12-4 and TRBJ2-5; the D call from TCRdb, TRBD1, cannot be confirmed without DNA. This CDR3 region has 14 residues. This chain's CDR3 is CASWGSSAQETQYF.

This rearrangement joins TRBV7-9 to TRBJ2-3; checking the TCRdb D call of TRBD1 is not possible without DNA. The CDR3 loop spans 16 amino acids. CDR1 is SEHNR and CDR2 is FQNEAQ in the germline V gene (reference sequence). The CDR3 sequence: CASSFGQLTSTDTQYF.

J is TRBJ2-7 and V is TRBV29-1; no DNA is available, so the TRBD2 call from TCRdb remains unchecked. Germline V gene lookup returns CDR1 SQVTM and CDR2 ANQGSEA. The CDR3 has 19 residues. CDR3 protein: CSVRSGPLTHPNSLHEQYF.

This chain uses TRBV14 with TRBJ2-1; TCRdb reports TRBD2, a call that lacks DNA to check it against. Looked up from germline, CDR1 is SGHDN and CDR2 is FVKESK. The CDR3 contains 15 residues. CDR3 region: CASSQGTSGVDEQFF.

V and J are TRBV7-8 and TRBJ1-5; the D call of TRBD1 rests on TCRdb alone, since no DNA is present to check it. Germline V gene sequence: CDR1 SGHVS, CDR2 FQNEAQ. The CDR3 sequence is 21 residues long. CDR3 sequence: CASSPWATSQGWGNDYQPQHF. Together with reference TRBV7-8 and TRBJ1-5, the CDR3 gives the full variable domain: GAGVSQSPRYKVAKRGQDVALRCDPISGHVSLFWYQQALGQGPEFLTYFQNEAQLDKSGLPSDRFFAERPEGSVSTLKIQRTQQEDSAVYLCASSPWATSQGWGNDYQPQHFGDGTRLSIL.

The gene calls are TRBV4-3 and TRBJ2-7; TCRdb selects TRBD1, and the lack of DNA leaves this call unchecked. Germline lookup yields CDR1 LGHNA and CDR2 YSLEER. CDR3 length: 15 amino acids. CDR3 region: CASSQAGAGSYEQYF.

The J gene is TRBJ1-6, the V gene TRBV4-3; TCRdb picks TRBD1, but there is no DNA to check that call. In germline, CDR1 is LGHNA, CDR2 YSLEER. The CDR3 spans 18 residues. CDR3 sequence reads: CASSQDRGAEMASSPLHF.

The rearrangement uses TRBV6-2 or TRBV6-3 and TRBJ2-2; without DNA, the TCRdb call of TRBD2 cannot be checked. The CDR3 runs to 14 residues. The germline V gene encodes CDR1 MNHEY and CDR2 SVGEGT. The CDR3 loop reads CASSYSILLRELFF.

CDR3 in amino acids: CASSLMGAGELFF. This sequence joins TRBV11-2 and TRBJ2-2; TCRdb indicates TRBD2, and absent DNA this call remains unverified. The germline CDR1 and CDR2 sequences are SGHAT and FQNNGV. The CDR3 is 13 residues long.

The chain is built from TRBV28 and TRBJ1-2; TCRdb reports TRBD1, a call that lacks DNA to check it against. The CDR3 length is 13 residues. From germline, CDR1 is MDHEN and CDR2 SYDVKM. CDR3 sequence: CASSVTGSYGYTF.

J is TRBJ2-3 and V is TRBV4-2; the TCRdb call, TRBD1, lacks DNA for checking. The CDR3 extends over 15 amino acids. Germline CDR1 LGHNA, CDR2 YNFKEQ. The CDR3: CASSWGAGSTDTQYF.

The chain employs TRBV19 and TRBJ2-3. The CDR3 sequence is 15 residues long. The germline gives CDR1 LNHDA, CDR2 SQIVND (reference sequence). Here the CDR3 reads CASSIISGSTDTQYF.

The rearrangement uses TRBV29-1 and TRBJ2-2; TCRdb proposes TRBD1, but this gene call is untestable without DNA. The CDR3 is made up of 12 amino acids. CDR1 is SQVTM, CDR2 ANQGSEA, per germline. CDR3 residues: CSVTGWTGELFF.

This rearrangement joins TRBV29-1 to TRBJ2-7; TCRdb gives TRBD1 as the D gene, but with no DNA this cannot be confirmed. The CDR3 has 15 amino acids. CDR1 SQVTM and CDR2 ANQGSEA come from the germline V gene. CDR3 residues: CSVFFTGTGTDEQYF.

The J gene is TRBJ1-1, the V gene TRBV7-9. Looked up from germline, CDR1 is SEHNR and CDR2 is FQNEAQ (reference sequence). CDR3 length: 13 residues. The CDR3 here is CASSLGQNTEAFF.

This rearrangement joins TRBV29-1 to TRBJ2-1; TCRdb picks TRBD1, but there is no DNA to check that call. The CDR3 sequence is 16 residues long. Germline-derived CDR1 and CDR2 are SQVTM and ANQGSEA. The chain's CDR3 is CSLTGLGGISSNEQFF.

This chain joins TRBV21-1 and TRBJ1-1; TCRdb proposes TRBD1, but this gene call is untestable without DNA. TRBV21-1 is a pseudogene. The CDR3 runs to 16 residues. The CDR3 sequence is CASSKKAGRVNTEAFF.

V and J are TRBV5-1 and TRBJ1-2. This CDR3 region has 13 residues. Germline V CDR1 and CDR2: SGHRS, YFSETQ. CDR3 loop: CASTAGWEYGYTF.